This T cell receptor (beta chain) is drawn from a study of vaccination effects on CD4 cells after COVID-19. Study-wide background: Two convalescent donors provided samples 16 days and one week before vaccination.

Whole-study findings and limits: In the late period after vaccination, infection- and vaccine-induced clones contracted markedly.

Antigen-specific CD4+ T cells were expanded (with viral peptide pools) by the ViraFEST assay ahead of sequencing. Between days 9 and 11 of culture, CD4+ T cells were separated out. From March to December 2020, the person had a SARS-CoV-2 infection that was confirmed by PCR. PBMC cultures contained approximately 1.8 million cells per well, about 11 IU/ml IL-2 and around 9.4 ug/ml peptides. The authors replaced half the medium with IL-2 medium on days 3 and 7. The CDR3 is 16 amino acids. CDR1 is LGHNA, CDR2 YSLEER, per germline. V was shortened by 0 bases and J by 1 base, with 13 bases between the two germline ends. Some clones are missing from TCRdb's copy, which holds only in-frame ones; the method was immunoSEQ multiplex PCR. The table lists fewer than 40,000 clones, under 80% of them singletons. This clone was counted only a few times. The antigen remains undetermined.

The TCR sequence derives from a human donor who had a prior SARS-CoV-2 infection. The V call is TRBV4-3, the J call TRBJ2-7; TRBD1 is a possible D gene (6 bases). Specimen: CD4+ T cells from PBMCs cultured with a peptide pool, collected before COVID-19 vaccination. The CDR3 reads CASSQDLGRGSYEQYF. CDR3 nucleotides: TGCGCCAGCAGCCAAGATCTCGGAAGGGGGTCCTACGAGCAGTACTTC.